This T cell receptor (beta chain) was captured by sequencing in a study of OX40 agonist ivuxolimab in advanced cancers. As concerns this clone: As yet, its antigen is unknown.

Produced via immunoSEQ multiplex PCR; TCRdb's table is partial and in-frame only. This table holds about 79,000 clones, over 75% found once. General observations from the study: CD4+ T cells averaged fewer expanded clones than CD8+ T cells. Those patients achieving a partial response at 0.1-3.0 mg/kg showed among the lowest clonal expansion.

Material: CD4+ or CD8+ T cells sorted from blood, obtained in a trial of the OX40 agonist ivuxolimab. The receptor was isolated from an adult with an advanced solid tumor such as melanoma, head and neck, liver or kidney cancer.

CDR3 in amino acids: CASSLSGLPEAFF. The CDR3 DNA reads TGTGCCAGCAGTTTATCGGGGTTACCTGAAGCTTTCTTT. This sequence joins TRBV28 and TRBJ1-1; D remains ambiguous. Per germline, CDR1 MDHEN and CDR2 SYDVKM. This CDR3 has 13 residues. Trimming removed 1 base from V and 6 bases from J, with 9 bases in between.